The rows below give T cell receptor beta chains drawn from one sample of a study of blood T cells in healthy people across ages. TCRdb recomputed calls from the 5' RACE reads with MiXCR, one row per CDR3 protein. The sample has approximately 730,000 distinct CDR3 sequences, about 53% seen once. Sequenced input: blood. The receptors here all came from an elderly man in good health. Each CDR3 is given with its conserved first and last residue. A D gene is named only where the DNA matches it firmly. Where a row states a size, it is once, few, many or the class of an expanded clone; other rows omit it.

d_call j_call clone_size v_call cdr3_nt cdr3_aa
TRBD1 TRBJ1-2 . TRBV6-1 TGTGCCAGCAGGCGGGACAGGACCCAGGGGGTTATCAGGGATGGCTACACCTTC CASRRDRTQGVIRDGYTF
. TRBJ2-7 . TRBV7-2 TGTGCCAGCAGCTTAGGTGGGCCCGGCTACGAGCAGTACTTC CASSLGGPGYEQYF
. TRBJ2-7 . TRBV9 TGTGCCAGCAGCGTAGTCCCTGTGAGCTCCTACGAGCAGTACTTC CASSVVPVSSYEQYF
. TRBJ2-3 . TRBV7-3 TGTGCCAGCAGCTCCCAACCTCCGACAGCTAGCACAGATACGCAGTATTTT CASSSQPPTASTDTQYF
. TRBJ2-7 . TRBV6-5 TGTGCCAGCAGCGCCGGACCCACCTACGAGCAGTACTTC CASSAGPTYEQYF
TRBD2 TRBJ2-7 . TRBV27 TGTGCCAGCAGTGTAGGCGGGAGTAAGCAGTACTTC CASSVGGSKQYF
TRBD1 TRBJ2-1 . TRBV5-1 TGCGCCAGCAGCGCAGGGGGTCGGAATGAGCAGTTCTTC CASSAGGRNEQFF
. TRBJ2-7 few TRBV5-6 TGTGCCAGCAGCGCGGGACAGTCCTCCTACGAGCAGTACTTC CASSAGQSSYEQYF
. TRBJ2-5 few TRBV20-1 TGCAGTGCTAGATCGCTAGCCGATGGGTACCAAGAGACCCAGTACTTC CSARSLADGYQETQYF
TRBD1 TRBJ1-1 . TRBV6-4 TGTGCCAGCAGTCGGGACAGTCCTGAAGCTTTCTTT CASSRDSPEAFF
. TRBJ1-2 . TRBV5-6 TGTGCCAGCAGCTTGGGCAGGCCGAGAGACTATGGCTACACCTTC CASSLGRPRDYGYTF
. TRBJ2-5 . TRBV10-3 TGTGCCATCAGTGAACTTGGTCAAGAGACCCAGTACTTC CAISELGQETQYF
. TRBJ2-7 few TRBV29-1 TGCAGCGTTGTGAGGCAGGTCAAGCAGTACTTC CSVVRQVKQYF
TRBD1 TRBJ2-7 . TRBV28 TGTGCCAGCAGTTCACCGGGACAGGGCCACGAGCAGTACTTC CASSSPGQGHEQYF
TRBD1 TRBJ2-5 . TRBV10-3 TGTGCCATCAGTCGAGGGACAGGGAGGTACCAAGAGACCCAGTACTTC CAISRGTGRYQETQYF
. TRBJ2-6 . TRBV6-5 TGTACCTCCAACGTCCTGACTTTC CTSNVLTF
TRBD1 TRBJ1-3 . TRBV12-3/TRBV12-4 TGTGCCAGCAGTTTTCCCAACAGGGGGACCAACTCTGGAAACACCATATATTTT CASSFPNRGTNSGNTIYF
. TRBJ2-7 . TRBV6-5 TGTGCCAGCAGGTACTCGGGGGACAGCTACGAGCAGTACTTC CASRYSGDSYEQYF
. TRBJ2-3 few TRBV6-6 TGTGCCAGCAGTATTGCTGCTGTCGGGGATACGCAGTATTTT CASSIAAVGDTQYF
TRBD1 TRBJ2-7 . TRBV29-1 TGCAGCGCGGCACAGGGGACGAGCGAGCAGTACTTC CSAAQGTSEQYF
. TRBJ2-3 . TRBV29-1 TGCAGCGTCCAGTCTGGGAGATACGCGTATTTT CSVQSGRYAYF
. TRBJ2-6 many TRBV4-2 TGTGCCAGCACACATTCCCCTGGGGCCAACGTCCTGACTTTC CASTHSPGANVLTF
TRBD1 TRBJ2-1 . TRBV6-5 TGTGCCAGCAAGGGGACAGGGGCCTACAAGGAGCAGTTCTTC CASKGTGAYKEQFF
TRBD1 TRBJ2-7 . TRBV6-9 TGTGCCAGCAGTTATGGGACAGGGGGCCGGGAGCAGTACTTC CASSYGTGGREQYF
. TRBJ2-7 . TRBV7-9 TGTGCCAGCAGCTCGCCCCGCGGGGAACTCTCCTACGAGCAGTACTTC CASSSPRGELSYEQYF
TRBD2 TRBJ2-7 . TRBV20-1 TGCAGTGCTAGACCGGGAGGTAGAGACTACGAGCAGTACTTC CSARPGGRDYEQYF
. TRBJ2-1 few TRBV7-3 TGTGCCAGCAGCTTAGAGGGGGGGCGCTACAATGAGCAGTTCTTC CASSLEGGRYNEQFF
TRBD2 TRBJ2-5 . TRBV20-1 TGCAGTGCAGAAGCGGGGGTGTTCGGAGAGACCCAGTACTTC CSAEAGVFGETQYF
. TRBJ2-7 . TRBV7-8 TGTGCCAGCAACTTTCGTGAGCTCTGCAATGAGCAGTACTTC CASNFRELCNEQYF
TRBD2 TRBJ2-1 few TRBV5-1 TGCGCCAGCAGCCTTGGACTAGCGGCCAGGGGTGAGCAGTTCTTC CASSLGLAARGEQFF
TRBD2 TRBJ2-5 . TRBV6-1 TGTGCCAGCACGATAGCGGGGCCGCAAGAGACCCAGTACTTC CASTIAGPQETQYF
. TRBJ2-7 few TRBV6-6 TGTGCCAGCAGTTACGGACGGGGAACCTACGAGCAGTACTTC CASSYGRGTYEQYF
TRBD1 TRBJ1-1 . TRBV5-1 TGCGCCAGCAGCCCGGGACAGGGGGCAATGAACACTGGAGCTTTCTTT CASSPGQGAMNTGAFF
. TRBJ2-3 . TRBV7-6 TGTGCCAGCAGTCCGACGAGGGTCGTGCACAGATACGCGTATTTT CASSPTRVVHRYAYF